The 24 T cell receptor beta chains presented below share a single source sample, sequenced in a study of blood T cell repertoires in COVID-19. TCRdb's copy holds only in-frame clones and misses some; the assay was immunoSEQ multiplex PCR. The sample gives fewer than 400,000 clones, roughly 90% of which show up once; roughly 2.9% is in the top ten. The sample was peripheral blood. These receptors were collected from a woman aged 25 to 39 with COVID-19, enrolled during active disease.

The chain couples TRBV27 to TRBJ2-5; 9 nucleotides agree with TRBD2. Germline assignment: CDR1 MNHEY and CDR2 SMNVEV (reference sequence). This CDR3 contains 15 residues. The V gene end was trimmed by 3 bases and the J gene end by 5 bases; junction bases not matched to a gene: 7. The chain's CDR3 is CASSFLSGRQETQYF. The DNA of the CDR3 is TGTGCCAGCAGTTTCTTGAGCGGGAGGCAGGAGACCCAGTACTTC.

The chain joins TRBV27 to TRBJ2-7; 9 positions match TRBD2. The CDR3 loop spans 14 amino acids. V trimming: 3 bases; J trimming: 3 bases; junction bases outside the gene matches: 3. The germline CDR1 and CDR2 sequences are MNHEY and SMNVEV (reference sequence). The CDR3 protein is CASSLSTSGYEQYF. The CDR3 bases are TGTGCCAGCAGTTTGTCGACTAGCGGCTACGAGCAGTACTTC.

V usage is TRBV3-1 (or the pseudogene TRBV3-2) and J usage is TRBJ2-2; D perhaps matches TRBD1 (5 bases). CDR1 is LGHDT, CDR2 YNNKEL, per germline (reference sequence). This CDR3 region has 15 residues. The V and J ends lost 1 base and 7 bases respectively, with 13 bases between them. This CDR3 is CASSQGWQGIGELFF. The CDR3 nucleotides are TGTGCCAGCAGCCAAGGTTGGCAGGGTATCGGGGAGCTGTTTTTT.

The chain carries TRBV18 and TRBJ2-7, with a tentative D call TRBD1 (7 bases). The V gene's germline CDR1 is KGHSH and CDR2 LQKENI. V lost 6 bases and J lost 4, with 16 bases in between. The length of the CDR3 is 14 residues. The CDR3 nucleotides read TGTGCCAGCTCCCCCAGGGGGGCGTCGTACGAGCAGTACTTC. Residues: CASSPRGASYEQYF.

The chain uses TRBV4-2 and TRBJ2-1; D is ambiguous. The CDR3 spans 15 residues. Per the germline V gene, CDR1 is LGHNA and CDR2 is YNFKEQ. V was trimmed by 1 base and J by 12 bases, leaving 19 bases between them. The CDR3 bases are TGTGCCAGCAGCCAAGTGCGCCCCCGGCGACTTCGGCAGTTCTTC. This encodes CASSQVRPRRLRQFF.

This clone was observed a handful of times. The chain combines TRBV5-4 with TRBJ2-3; TRBD2 aligns across 10 bases. The CDR3 is made up of 14 amino acids. CDR1 is SGHNT, CDR2 YYREEE, per germline (reference sequence). J gave up 4 bases and V 5 bases, and 4 bases lay outside the gene matches. The CDR3 loop reads CASRPSGRSDTQYF. The CDR3 DNA reads TGTGCCAGCAGACCTAGCGGGAGATCAGATACGCAGTATTTT. The variable domain in full, completed from reference TRBV5-4 and TRBJ2-3, reads ETGVTQSPTHLIKTRGQQVTLRCSSQSGHNTVSWYQQALGQGPQFIFQYYREEENGRGNFPPRFSGLQFPNYSSELNVNALELDDSALYLCASRPSGRSDTQYFGPGTRLTVL.

The V gene is TRBV19, the J gene TRBJ2-2; perhaps TRBD1 as D (6 bases). V shed 6 bases and J shed 0 bases, with 8 bases lying between them. Germline loops: CDR1 LNHDA, CDR2 SQIVND (reference sequence). The CDR3 runs to 14 residues. CDR3 nucleotides: TGTGCCAGTAGAGGACAGACGAACACCGGGGAGCTGTTTTTT. It yields the protein CASRGQTNTGELFF.

J is TRBJ1-3 and V is TRBV12-3 or TRBV12-4; TRBD1 matches 7 bases. Unmatched junction bases numbered 4, after V lost 6 bases and J lost 5 bases. The CDR3 is 13 amino acids. The CDR3 bases are TGTGCCAGCAGCCAGGGGGGACGAAACACCATATATTTT. Translating gives CASSQGGRNTIYF.

This clone was recorded once. The same CDR3 also results from other DNA sequences found in this sample. The chain combines TRBV29-1 with TRBJ1-1; possibly TRBD1 for D (5 bases). V gave up 2 bases and J gave up 1 base, with 8 bases separating them. The CDR3 runs 13 residues. Germline lookup yields CDR1 SQVTM and CDR2 ANQGSEA. CDR3 DNA: TGCAGCGTTGAACTGGGGCAGAACACTGAAGCTTTCTTT. Translation: CSVELGQNTEAFF.

The chain carries TRBV27 and TRBJ1-1; possible D gene TRBD1, 6 bases. V lost 5 bases to trimming and J lost 5 bases, with 15 bases between them. This CDR3 spans 14 amino acids. Per the germline V gene, CDR1 is MNHEY and CDR2 is SMNVEV (reference sequence). This CDR3 reads CASSRGARETEAFF. The CDR3 DNA reads as TGTGCCAGCAGTCGGGGGGCGAGGGAGACTGAAGCTTTCTTT.

This chain links TRBV19 with TRBJ1-2; no definite D call. Trimming shortened V by 4 bases and J by 4 bases, and 16 bases separated the two germline ends. Germline V gene data show CDR1 as LNHDA and CDR2 as SQIVND (reference sequence). CDR3 size: 15 residues. CDR3 amino acids: CASSTSPGSPYGYTF. As DNA, the CDR3 is TGTGCCAGTAGTACTTCGCCGGGATCCCCCTATGGCTACACCTTC.

V usage is TRBV7-8 and J usage is TRBJ1-6; 7 nucleotides align to TRBD1. V trimming: 5 bases; J trimming: 10 bases; junction bases outside the gene matches: 5. The CDR3 totals 13 residues. The germline V gene has CDR1 SGHVS and CDR2 FQNEAQ. In nucleotides, the CDR3 is TGTGCCAGCAGCCCTGGACAGGACTCACCCCTCCACTTT. Its translation is CASSPGQDSPLHF.

The genes are TRBV7-9 and TRBJ2-7; maybe TRBD1 (5 bases). This CDR3 has 15 amino acids. V lost 4 bases and J 4 bases, leaving 17 bases between the germline ends. The germline V gene encodes CDR1 SEHNR and CDR2 FQNEAQ (reference sequence). The CDR3 reads CASSSHLQGSYEQYF. The CDR3 DNA follows: TGTGCCAGCAGCTCACACCTCCAGGGTTCTTACGAGCAGTACTTC.

The chain is built from TRBV21-1 and TRBJ1-6; TRBD1 is the table's D call and was not checked against the DNA. TRBV21-1 is assigned pseudogene status. CDR3 size: 15 residues. The CDR3 nucleotides are TGTGCCAGCAGCAACCCGAACAGGGCTTATTCACCCCTCCACTTT. Its protein product is CASSNPNRAYSPLHF.

V gene TRBV27 combines with J gene TRBJ2-7; 12 nucleotides line up with TRBD2. The germline V gene has CDR1 MNHEY and CDR2 SMNVEV (reference sequence). There are 14 residues in the CDR3. V gave up 4 bases and J gave up 4 bases; unmatched junction bases: 2. The DNA of the CDR3 is TGTGCCAGCAGTTCTCTAGCGGGAGGGTACGAGCAGTACTTC. It translates to CASSSLAGGYEQYF.

This clone was detected only once. The J gene is TRBJ2-5, the V gene TRBV6-4; tentatively, D is TRBD2 (5 bases). The length of the CDR3 is 12 residues. Germline lookup yields CDR1 MRHNA and CDR2 SNTAGT. V lost 7 bases to trimming and J lost 7 bases, with 13 bases between them. The CDR3 spells CASTGKLGTQYF. CDR3 nucleotide sequence: TGTGCCAGCACCGGGAAACTTGGGACCCAGTACTTC.

The chain is built from TRBV15 and TRBJ1-5; perhaps TRBD1 as D (5 bases). The CDR3 runs to 15 residues. Trimming shortened V by 0 bases and J by 6 bases, and 12 bases separated the two germline ends. Germline V gene data show CDR1 as LNHNV and CDR2 as YYDKDF (reference sequence). The CDR3 DNA reads TGTGCCACCAGCAGAGATTGGCAGGGAGGTCAGCCCCAGCATTTT. Residues: CATSRDWQGGQPQHF.

J is TRBJ2-5 and V is TRBV3-1 (or the pseudogene TRBV3-2), with 8 nucleotides matching TRBD2. Germline lookup yields CDR1 LGHDT and CDR2 YNNKEL (reference sequence). The CDR3 spans 18 residues. The J segment lost 5 bases and the V segment lost 4 bases, leaving 18 bases of the junction unmatched. The CDR3 reads CASSRLNLASGSEETQYF. The CDR3 nucleotides are TGTGCCAGCAGCCGCCTAAATCTGGCGAGCGGGAGCGAGGAGACCCAGTACTTC.

The V call is TRBV6-5, the J call TRBJ2-5, with a weak D call TRBD1 (5 bases). From germline, CDR1 is MNHEY and CDR2 SVGAGI. Between the trimmed V and J ends, which lost 0 bases and 5 bases, there was a span of 16 bases. This CDR3 has 16 residues. CDR3 DNA sequence: TGTGCCAGCAGTTACTCGTTAAAGGGAAAGGGGGAGACCCAGTACTTC. Residues: CASSYSLKGKGETQYF.

The chain has TRBV7-9 and TRBJ1-1; 8 bases agree with TRBD1. Trimming removed 5 bases from V and 1 base from J; junction bases left unmatched: 6. CDR1 and CDR2 from the germline V gene are SEHNR and FQNEAQ (reference sequence). The CDR3 is 15 residues long. DNA for the CDR3: TGTGCCAGCAGCACCCGGGACAGGAAGAACACTGAAGCTTTCTTT. Amino acids: CASSTRDRKNTEAFF.

CDR3 bases: TGTGCCAGCAGCTACCAGGGGACTAGCGGGAGTAGGAGTGAGCAGTTCTTC. Protein: CASSYQGTSGSRSEQFF. The V gene is TRBV27, the J gene TRBJ2-1; 14 nucleotides match TRBD2. V lost 6 bases, J lost 9 bases, and 13 bases stayed unmatched. The CDR3 sequence is 17 residues long. Germline values: CDR1 MNHEY, CDR2 SMNVEV (reference sequence).

The V gene is TRBV5-1, the J gene TRBJ2-3; tentative D call: TRBD1 (6 bases). Per germline, CDR1 SGHRS and CDR2 YFSETQ. This CDR3 has 16 amino acids. The V gene lost 4 bases and the J gene lost 2 bases, with 17 bases spanning the gap. The CDR3 DNA reads as TGCGCCAGCAGCCGGCAGACAGGCTTGCCCACAGATACGCAGTATTTT. It codes for CASSRQTGLPTDTQYF.

The chain has TRBV3-1 (or the pseudogene TRBV3-2) and TRBJ2-2, with 9 bases aligning to TRBD1. The CDR3 consists of 17 residues. Germline assignment: CDR1 LGHDT and CDR2 YNNKEL (reference sequence). Losses at the gene ends were 0 bases for V and 3 bases for J; bases not matched to a gene: 5. The CDR3 DNA follows: TGTGCCAGCAGCCAAGAGTTCGGGACAGGGTACACCGGGGAGCTGTTTTTT. Translated: CASSQEFGTGYTGELFF.

The chain has TRBV27 and TRBJ1-1; perhaps TRBD1 as D (5 bases). V lost 7 bases and J 10 bases, leaving 19 bases between the germline ends. Germline V gene lookup returns CDR1 MNHEY and CDR2 SMNVEV (reference sequence). CDR3 length: 13 amino acids. The CDR3 DNA reads as TGTGCCAGCAAACTTGATAGGACATCGGGAGCTTTCTTT. Residues: CASKLDRTSGAFF.